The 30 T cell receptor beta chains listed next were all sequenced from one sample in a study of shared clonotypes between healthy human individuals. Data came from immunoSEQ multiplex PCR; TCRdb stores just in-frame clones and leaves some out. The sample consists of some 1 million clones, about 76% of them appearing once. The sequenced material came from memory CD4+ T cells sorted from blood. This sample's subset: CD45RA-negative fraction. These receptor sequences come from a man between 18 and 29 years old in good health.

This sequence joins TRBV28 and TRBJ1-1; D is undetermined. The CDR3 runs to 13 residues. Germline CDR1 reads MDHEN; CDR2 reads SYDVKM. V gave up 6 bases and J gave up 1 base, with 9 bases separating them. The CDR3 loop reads CASRGNPNTEAFF. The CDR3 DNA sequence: TGTGCCAGCAGGGGCAATCCGAACACTGAAGCTTTCTTT. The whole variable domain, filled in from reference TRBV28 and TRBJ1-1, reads DVKVTQSSRYLVKRTGEKVFLECVQDMDHENMFWYRQDPGLGLRLIYFSYDVKMKEKGDIPEGYSVSREKKERFSLILESASTNQTSMYLCASRGNPNTEAFFGQGTRLTVV.

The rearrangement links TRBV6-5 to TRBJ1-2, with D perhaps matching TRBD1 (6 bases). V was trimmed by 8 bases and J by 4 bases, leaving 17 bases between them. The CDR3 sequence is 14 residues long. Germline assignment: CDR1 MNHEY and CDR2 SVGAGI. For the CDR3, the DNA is TGTGCCAGCCACACAGGGAGCATGGGCTATGGCTACACCTTC. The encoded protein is CASHTGSMGYGYTF.

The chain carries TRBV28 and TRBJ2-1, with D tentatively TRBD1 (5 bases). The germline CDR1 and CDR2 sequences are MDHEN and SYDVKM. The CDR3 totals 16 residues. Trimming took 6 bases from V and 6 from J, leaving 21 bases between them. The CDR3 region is CASRGRMGGSTNEQFF. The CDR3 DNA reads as TGTGCCAGCAGGGGGCGGATGGGCGGCAGCACCAATGAGCAGTTCTTC.

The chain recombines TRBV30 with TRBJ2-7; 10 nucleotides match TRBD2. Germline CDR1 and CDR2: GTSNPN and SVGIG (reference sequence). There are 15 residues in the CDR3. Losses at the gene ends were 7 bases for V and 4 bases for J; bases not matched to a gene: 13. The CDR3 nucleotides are TGTGCCTTCCGTTCACTAGCGGGAACTCGGTACGAGCAGTACTTC. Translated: CAFRSLAGTRYEQYF.

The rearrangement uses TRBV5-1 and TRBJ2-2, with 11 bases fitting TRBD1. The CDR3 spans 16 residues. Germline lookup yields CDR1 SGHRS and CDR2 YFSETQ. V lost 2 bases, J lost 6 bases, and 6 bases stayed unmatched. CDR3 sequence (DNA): TGCGCCAGCAGCTTAGCAGGACAGGGGGCGCCCGGGGAGCTGTTTTTT. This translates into CASSLAGQGAPGELFF.

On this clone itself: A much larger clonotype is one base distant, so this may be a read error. CDR3 DNA: TGTGCCAGCAGCGTAGACAGGGCCAATGAAAAACTGTTTTTT. It is translated as CASSVDRANEKLFF. The chain is built from TRBV9 and TRBJ1-4; possibly TRBD1 for D (6 bases). CDR3 length equals 14 residues. V dropped 0 bases and J dropped 5 bases, with 8 bases sitting between them. Germline V gene sequence: CDR1 SGDLS, CDR2 YYNGEE.

The CDR3 protein is CAWIPRGGSYEQYF. The CDR3 DNA sequence: TGTGCCTGGATCCCCCGGGGGGGTTCCTACGAGCAGTACTTC. This chain uses TRBV30 with TRBJ2-7, with 8 bases aligning to TRBD2. CDR3 length: 14 residues. The trim removed 4 bases at V and 1 base at J, leaving 6 bases unmatched. Per germline, CDR1 GTSNPN and CDR2 SVGIG (reference sequence).

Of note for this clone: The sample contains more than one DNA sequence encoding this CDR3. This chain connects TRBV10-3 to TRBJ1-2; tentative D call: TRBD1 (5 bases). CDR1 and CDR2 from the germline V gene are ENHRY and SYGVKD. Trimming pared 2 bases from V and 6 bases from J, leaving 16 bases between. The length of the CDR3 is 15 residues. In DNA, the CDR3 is TGTGCCATCAGTGAGGGGACGGAGTACCTAGATGGCTACACCTTC. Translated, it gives CAISEGTEYLDGYTF.

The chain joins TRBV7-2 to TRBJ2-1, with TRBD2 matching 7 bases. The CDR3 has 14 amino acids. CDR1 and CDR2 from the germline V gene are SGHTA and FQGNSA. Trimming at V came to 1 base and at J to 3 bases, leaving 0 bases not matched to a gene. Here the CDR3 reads CASSLERDYNEQFF. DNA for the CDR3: TGTGCCAGCAGCTTAGAGCGGGACTACAATGAGCAGTTCTTC.

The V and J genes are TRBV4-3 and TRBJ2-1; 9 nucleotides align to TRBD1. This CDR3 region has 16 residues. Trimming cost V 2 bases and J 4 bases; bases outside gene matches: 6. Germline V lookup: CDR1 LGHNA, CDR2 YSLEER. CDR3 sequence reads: CASSQRTGEPYNEQFF. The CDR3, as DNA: TGCGCCAGCAGCCAAAGGACAGGGGAGCCGTACAATGAGCAGTTCTTC.

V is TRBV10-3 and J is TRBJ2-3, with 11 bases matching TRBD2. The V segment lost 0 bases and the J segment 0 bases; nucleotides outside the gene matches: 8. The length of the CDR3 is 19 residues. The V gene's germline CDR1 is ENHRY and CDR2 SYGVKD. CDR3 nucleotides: TGTGCCATCAGTGAGTCCAGGACTAGCGGGCAAGCTAGCACAGATACGCAGTATTTT. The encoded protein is CAISESRTSGQASTDTQYF.

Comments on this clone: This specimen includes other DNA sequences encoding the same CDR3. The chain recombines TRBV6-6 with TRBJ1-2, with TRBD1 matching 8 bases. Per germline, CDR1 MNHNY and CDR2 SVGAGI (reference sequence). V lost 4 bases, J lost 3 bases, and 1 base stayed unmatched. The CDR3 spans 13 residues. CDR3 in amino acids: CASSLTGDYGYTF. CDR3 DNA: TGTGCCAGCAGTTTGACAGGGGACTATGGCTACACCTTC.

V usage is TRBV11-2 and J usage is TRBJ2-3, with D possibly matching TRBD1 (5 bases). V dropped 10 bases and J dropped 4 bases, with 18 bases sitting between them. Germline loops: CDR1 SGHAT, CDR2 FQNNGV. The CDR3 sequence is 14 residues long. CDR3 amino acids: CATASRAVADTQYF. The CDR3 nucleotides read TGTGCCACGGCGTCCAGGGCGGTCGCAGATACGCAGTATTTT.

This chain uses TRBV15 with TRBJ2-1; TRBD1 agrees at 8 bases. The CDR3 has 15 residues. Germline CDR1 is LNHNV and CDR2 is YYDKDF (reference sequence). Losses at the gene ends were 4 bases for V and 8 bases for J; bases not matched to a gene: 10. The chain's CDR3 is CATSKGRGRVDEQFF. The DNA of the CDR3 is TGTGCCACCAGCAAAGGCAGGGGGCGCGTCGATGAGCAGTTCTTC.

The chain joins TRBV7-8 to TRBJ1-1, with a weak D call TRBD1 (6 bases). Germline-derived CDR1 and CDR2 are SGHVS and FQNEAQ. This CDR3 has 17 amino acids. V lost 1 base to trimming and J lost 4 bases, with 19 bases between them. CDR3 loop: CASSLGVAGRGGTEAFF. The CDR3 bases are TGTGCCAGCAGCTTAGGGGTGGCAGGTCGAGGGGGCACTGAAGCTTTCTTT.

The CDR3 DNA sequence: TGCGCCAGCAGTGAGGGGGTTGGTACAGATACGCAGTATTTT. It encodes CASSEGVGTDTQYF. The chain links TRBV5-1 to TRBJ2-3; the D gene is possibly TRBD1 (6 bases). CDR3 length: 14 residues. Trimming removed 5 bases from V and 3 bases from J, with 13 bases in between. The germline gives CDR1 SGHRS, CDR2 YFSETQ.

The CDR3 DNA is TGTGCCAGCAGCTTAGCTGGGGGTACCTCTCGTGGCTACACCTTC. This translates into CASSLAGGTSRGYTF. V gene TRBV7-9 combines with J gene TRBJ1-2; a weak D match, TRBD1 (5 bases). V was shortened by 0 bases and J by 7 bases, with 15 bases between the two germline ends. Germline lookup yields CDR1 SEHNR and CDR2 FQNEAQ (reference sequence). The CDR3 covers 15 residues.

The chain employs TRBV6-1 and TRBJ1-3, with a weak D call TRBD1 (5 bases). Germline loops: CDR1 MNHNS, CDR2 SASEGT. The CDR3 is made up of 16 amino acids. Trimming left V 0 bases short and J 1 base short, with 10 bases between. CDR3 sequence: CASSEATQVSGNTIYF. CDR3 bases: TGTGCCAGCAGTGAAGCGACACAGGTGTCTGGAAACACCATATATTTT.

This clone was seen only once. The CDR3 reads CASSPGIEGETQYF. For the CDR3, the DNA is TGCGCCAGCAGCCCTGGGATCGAGGGAGAGACCCAGTACTTC. The chain links TRBV5-1 to TRBJ2-5, with D possibly TRBD2 on 5 matching bases. With 4 bases removed from V and 4 bases from J, the gap between germline ends came to 14 bases. Germline V gene lookup returns CDR1 SGHRS and CDR2 YFSETQ. There are 14 residues in the CDR3.

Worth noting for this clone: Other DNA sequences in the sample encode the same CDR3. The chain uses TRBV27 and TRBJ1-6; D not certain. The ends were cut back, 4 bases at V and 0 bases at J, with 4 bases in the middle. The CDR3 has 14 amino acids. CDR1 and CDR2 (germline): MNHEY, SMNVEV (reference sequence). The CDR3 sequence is CASSYSSYNSPLHF. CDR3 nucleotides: TGTGCCAGCAGTTACAGCTCCTATAATTCACCCCTCCACTTT.

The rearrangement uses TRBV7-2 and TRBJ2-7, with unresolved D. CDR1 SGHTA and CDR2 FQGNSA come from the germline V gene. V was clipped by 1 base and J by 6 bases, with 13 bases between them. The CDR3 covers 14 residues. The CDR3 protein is CASSLDFGGFEQYF. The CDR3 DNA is TGTGCCAGCAGCTTAGATTTCGGTGGGTTCGAGCAGTACTTC.

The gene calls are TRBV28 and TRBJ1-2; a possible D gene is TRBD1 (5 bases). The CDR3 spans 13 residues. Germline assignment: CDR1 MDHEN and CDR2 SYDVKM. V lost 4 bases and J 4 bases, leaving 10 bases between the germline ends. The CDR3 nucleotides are TGTGCCAGCAGTTCCGGGACGGTCTATGGCTACACCTTC. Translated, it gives CASSSGTVYGYTF.

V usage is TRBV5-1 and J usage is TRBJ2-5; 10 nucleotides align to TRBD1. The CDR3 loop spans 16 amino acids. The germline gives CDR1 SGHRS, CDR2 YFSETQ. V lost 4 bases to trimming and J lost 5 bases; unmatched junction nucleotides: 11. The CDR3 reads CASSTSGTGAGETQYF. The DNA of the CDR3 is TGCGCCAGCAGCACGTCCGGGACAGGGGCCGGGGAGACCCAGTACTTC.

For the CDR3, the DNA is TGTGCCTGGTCCTCGGGGGGGCGTGGAGATACGCAGTATTTT. It yields the protein CAWSSGGRGDTQYF. V is TRBV30 and J is TRBJ2-3; 8 nucleotides agree with TRBD2. Trimming cost V 5 bases and J 5 bases; bases outside gene matches: 9. CDR1 and CDR2 (germline): GTSNPN, SVGIG (reference sequence). This CDR3 is 14 amino acids long.

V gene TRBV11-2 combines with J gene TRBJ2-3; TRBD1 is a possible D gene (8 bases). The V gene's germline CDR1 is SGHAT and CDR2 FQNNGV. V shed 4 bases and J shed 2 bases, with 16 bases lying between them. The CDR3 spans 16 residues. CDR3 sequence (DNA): TGTGCCAGCAGCTCAGGGGGCGGGGGACCCACAGATACGCAGTATTTT. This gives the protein CASSSGGGGPTDTQYF.

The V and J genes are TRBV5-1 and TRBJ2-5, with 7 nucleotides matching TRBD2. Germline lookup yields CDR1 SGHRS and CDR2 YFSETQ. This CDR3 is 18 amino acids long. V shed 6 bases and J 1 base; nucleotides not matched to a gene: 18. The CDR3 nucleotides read TGCGCCAGCACCCCGCTTCCCGTGGGGGGGGGAGCCCAAGAGACCCAGTACTTC. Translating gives CASTPLPVGGGAQETQYF.

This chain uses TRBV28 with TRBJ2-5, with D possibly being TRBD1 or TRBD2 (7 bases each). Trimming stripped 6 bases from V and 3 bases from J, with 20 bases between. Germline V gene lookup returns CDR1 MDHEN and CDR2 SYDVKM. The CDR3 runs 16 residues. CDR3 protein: CASSPLGRGREETQYF. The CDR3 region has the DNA TGTGCCAGCAGCCCCTTGGGCAGGGGGAGGGAAGAGACCCAGTACTTC.

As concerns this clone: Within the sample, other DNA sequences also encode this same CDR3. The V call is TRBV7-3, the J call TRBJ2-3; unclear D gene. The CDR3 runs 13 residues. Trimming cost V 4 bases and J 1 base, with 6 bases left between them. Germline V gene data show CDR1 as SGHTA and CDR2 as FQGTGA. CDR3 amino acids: CASSSGGTDTQYF. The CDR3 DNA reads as TGTGCCAGCAGCTCTGGGGGCACAGATACGCAGTATTTT.

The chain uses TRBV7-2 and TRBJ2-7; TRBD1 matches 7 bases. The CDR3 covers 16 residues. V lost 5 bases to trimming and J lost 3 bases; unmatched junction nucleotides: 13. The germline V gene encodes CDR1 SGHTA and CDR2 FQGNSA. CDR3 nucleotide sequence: TGTGCCAGCAGCCGGGACAGCTCTCAACCCGACTACGAGCAGTACTTC. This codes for CASSRDSSQPDYEQYF.

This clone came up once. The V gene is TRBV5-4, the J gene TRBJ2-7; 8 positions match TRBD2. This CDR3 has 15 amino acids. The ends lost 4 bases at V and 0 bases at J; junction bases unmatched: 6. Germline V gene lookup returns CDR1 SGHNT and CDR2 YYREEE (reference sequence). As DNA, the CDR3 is TGTGCCAGCAGCCGGGGCGGGGGGAACTCCTACGAGCAGTACTTC. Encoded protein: CASSRGGGNSYEQYF.